One and the same sample provided the 9 T cell receptor beta chains below, sequenced in a study of T cell repertoires in cytomegalovirus infection. TCRdb itself ran the reads through MiXCR, one entry per CDR3 protein. The table shows 700,000 to 900,000 distinct CDR3 sequences, with about 28% occurring only once. Their specific antigens are unknown. Material: cultured CD8+ T cells from PBMCs, obtained from culture after CMV antigen stimulation. These receptors all stem from a human donor in good health (CMV status not recorded). Some clones in this sample may be carry-over from other donors' samples.

The chain combines TRBV7-6 with TRBJ2-1; possibly TRBD2 for D (5 bases). Germline V gives CDR1 SGHVS, CDR2 FNYEAQ. The CDR3 spans 13 residues. The V end was cut by 3 bases, the J end by 5 bases, with 8 bases between. CDR3 sequence reads: CASSFRGNNEQFF. CDR3 in DNA: TGTGCCAGCAGCTTCCGGGGTAACAATGAGCAGTTCTTC. Based on the CDR3 plus reference TRBV7-6 and TRBJ2-1, the full variable domain is GAGVSQSPRYKVTKRGQDVALRCDPISGHVSLYWYRQALGQGPEFLTYFNYEAQQDKSGLPNDRFSAERPEGSISTLTIQRTEQRDSAMYRCASSFRGNNEQFFGPGTRLTVL.

The V call is TRBV7-2, the J call TRBJ2-1; D gene ambiguous. The CDR3 spans 13 residues. Trimming pared 4 bases from V and 9 bases from J, leaving 13 bases between. Germline V gene data show CDR1 as SGHTA and CDR2 as FQGNSA. The CDR3 coding sequence is TGTGCCAGCAGCTCCGACGCACTGGGTGAGCAGTTCTTC. Its translation: CASSSDALGEQFF.

This clonotype was recorded a few times. V and J are TRBV12-3 or TRBV12-4 and TRBJ2-1; D gene unclear. Trimming took 3 bases from V and 8 from J, leaving 17 bases between them. The CDR3 is made up of 15 amino acids. The CDR3 coding sequence is TGTGCCAGCAGTTTTAATAGGGCCCCTTTGGATGAGCAGTTCTTC. Translated: CASSFNRAPLDEQFF.

This clonotype appeared many times. This chain connects TRBV7-2 to TRBJ2-2; D is unclear. The CDR3 is made up of 16 amino acids. Germline values: CDR1 SGHTA, CDR2 FQGNSA. Trimming removed 7 bases from V and 0 bases from J, with 15 bases in between. The CDR3 DNA sequence: TGTGCCAGCAACCTATGGTTGGGCGCGAACACCGGGGAGCTGTTTTTT. Amino acid sequence: CASNLWLGANTGELFF.

A few counts support this clonotype. This chain links TRBV15 with TRBJ1-1; perhaps TRBD1 as D (6 bases). Per germline, CDR1 LNHNV and CDR2 YYDKDF (reference sequence). The CDR3 has 14 amino acids. The germline V and J ends were trimmed by 3 bases and 5 bases, with 13 bases remaining between them. CDR3 DNA: TGTGCCACCAGCAGTGGGGGGCTGGGGACTGAAGCTTTCTTT. It encodes CATSSGGLGTEAFF.

This chain links TRBV28 with TRBJ1-2; D unresolved. Germline V gene data show CDR1 as MDHEN and CDR2 as SYDVKM. The CDR3 consists of 12 residues. Trimming cost V 7 bases and J 6 bases, with 12 bases left between them. CDR3 sequence (DNA): TGTGCCAGCACCCTAGATCACAATGGCTACACCTTC. Protein sequence: CASTLDHNGYTF.

The V gene is TRBV6-5, the J gene TRBJ2-2, with a weak D call TRBD2 (6 bases). Germline lookup yields CDR1 MNHEY and CDR2 SVGAGI. Trimming left V 3 bases short and J 3 bases short, with 14 bases between. CDR3 length: 16 residues. The CDR3 protein is CASSYSWGDYTGELFF. The CDR3 DNA reads TGTGCCAGCAGTTATAGTTGGGGGGACTACACCGGGGAGCTGTTTTTT.

The rearrangement uses TRBV2 and TRBJ2-3, with 8 bases that match TRBD1. V lost 4 bases, J lost 2 bases, and 11 bases stayed unmatched. CDR1 is SNHLY and CDR2 is FYNNEI in the germline V gene. CDR3 size: 17 residues. For the CDR3, the DNA is TGTGCCAGCAGTGCCTCGGCCTGGACAGGGCTCACAGATACGCAGTATTTT. Protein product: CASSASAWTGLTDTQYF.

The genes are TRBV13 and TRBJ1-1, with 7 positions matching TRBD1. This CDR3 is built from 14 residues. Germline lookup yields CDR1 PRHDT and CDR2 FYEKMQ (reference sequence). V dropped 4 bases and J dropped 4; count of bases not matched to a gene: 6. The CDR3 is CASSSGTDLTEAFF. The CDR3, as DNA: TGTGCCAGCAGCTCAGGGACAGACCTCACTGAAGCTTTCTTT.